Shown below are 28 T cell receptor beta chains from a single sample sequenced in a study of CD8+CD57+ T cells in acquired aplastic anemia. The template for TCR beta VDJ and CDR3 sequence profiling was genomic DNA. One entry per CDR3 protein results from TCRdb running MiXCR on the reads. Of some 120,000 distinct CDR3 sequences listed, about 48% are singletons. Sequenced material: sorted CD4+, CD8+, or CD8+CD57+ T cells (not recorded which) from PBMCs. These receptors all come from a human donor in good health, serving as a control.

This clonotype came up many times. The CDR3 sequence is CASSPGGANGYTF. The CDR3 coding sequence is TGTGCCAGCAGCCCTGGGGGGGCTAATGGCTACACCTTC. The V and J genes are TRBV7-8 and TRBJ1-2, with TRBD1 as a possible D gene (6 bases). The germline gives CDR1 SGHVS, CDR2 FQNEAQ. The V and J ends lost 5 bases and 6 bases respectively, with 13 bases between them. The CDR3 length is 13 residues.

The rearrangement links TRBV11-1 to TRBJ1-2; the D gene is possibly TRBD1 (5 bases). Germline V gene lookup returns CDR1 SGHAT and CDR2 FQDESV (reference sequence). The V gene lost 6 bases and the J gene lost 8 bases, with 25 bases spanning the gap. The CDR3 is made up of 16 amino acids. This chain's CDR3 is CASRPYTGLALRGYTF. The DNA of the CDR3 is TGTGCCAGCAGACCCTATACAGGATTGGCCTTGAGGGGCTACACCTTC.

This clonotype was counted only a few times. The gene calls are TRBV20-1 and TRBJ2-3, with 14 bases identical to TRBD2. The CDR3 is 15 amino acids. Germline V gives CDR1 DFQATT, CDR2 SNEGSKA (reference sequence). V was pared by 8 bases and J by 1 base, with 5 bases of the junction left unmatched. CDR3: CSLGTSGGRTDTQYF. The CDR3 region has the DNA TGCAGTCTTGGGACTAGCGGGGGCCGCACAGATACGCAGTATTTT.

In its sample, this clonotype was seen a few times. This rearrangement joins TRBV25-1 to TRBJ1-6; D not resolved. Trimming shortened V by 7 bases and J by 9 bases, and 13 bases separated the two germline ends. Germline V gene sequence: CDR1 MGHDK, CDR2 SYGVNS. This CDR3 has 13 amino acids. The CDR3 region has the DNA TGTGCCAGCAACGCCAGTCCGGGTTCACCCCTCCACTTT. Protein product: CASNASPGSPLHF.

The V call is TRBV5-1, the J call TRBJ2-5; TRBD2 aligns across 9 bases. CDR3 length: 19 residues. Germline assignment: CDR1 SGHRS and CDR2 YFSETQ. J was trimmed by 5 bases and V by 5 bases; bases with no gene match: 22. The CDR3 DNA is TGCGCCAGCAGTCAACCCTCTTCGGCGGGCGGGGGGGCGAGTGAGACCCAGTACTTC. It translates to CASSQPSSAGGGASETQYF.

Concerning this clonotype itself: A much larger clone lies a single base off, so this may be a read error. CDR3 region: CASSHIMPSSSTDTQYF. In DNA, the CDR3 is TGCGCCAGCAGCCATATAATGCCGAGCTCTAGCACAGATACGCAGTATTTT. The chain uses TRBV4-1 and TRBJ2-3; D gene uncertain. Germline CDR1 MGHRA, CDR2 YSYEKL. Trimming removed 3 bases at V and 0 bases at J, with 16 bases between. This CDR3 contains 17 residues.

This chain links TRBV7-7 with TRBJ2-1, with 7 nucleotides matching TRBD2. Losses at the gene ends were 11 bases for V and 5 bases for J; bases not matched to a gene: 6. The CDR3 is 12 amino acids. The germline CDR1 and CDR2 sequences are SSHAT and FNYEAQ (reference sequence). The CDR3 nucleotides are TGTGCCGCCGGCGGGGGACACAATGAGCAGTTCTTC. Its protein product is CAAGGGHNEQFF. The full variable domain, rest sourced from reference TRBV7-7 and TRBJ2-1, is GAGVSQSPRYKVTKRGQDVTLRCDPISSHATLYWYQQALGQGPEFLTYFNYEAQPDKSGLPSDRFSAERPEGSISTLTIQRTEQRDSAMYRCAAGGGHNEQFFGPGTRLTVL.

The chain recombines TRBV10-3 with TRBJ2-1; 10 nucleotides align to TRBD1. This CDR3 has 14 amino acids. With 2 bases clipped from V and 5 bases from J, the junction kept 0 bases outside the gene matches. The germline V gene encodes CDR1 ENHRY and CDR2 SYGVKD. CDR3 loop: CAISEGQGDNEQFF. CDR3 nucleotides: TGTGCCATCAGTGAGGGACAGGGGGACAATGAGCAGTTCTTC.

This clonotype was picked up many times. This chain joins TRBV12-3 or TRBV12-4 and TRBJ2-3; TRBD1 agrees at 8 bases. Trimming at V came to 6 bases and at J to 3 bases, leaving 11 bases not matched to a gene. This CDR3 spans 16 amino acids. CDR3 region: CASSRAGTGRTDTQYF. The CDR3 nucleotides are TGTGCCAGCAGCCGTGCCGGGACAGGTCGAACAGATACGCAGTATTTT.

About this clonotype: A much bigger clone sits one base away, suggesting this may be a read error. The V call is TRBV7-9, the J call TRBJ2-4; the D is unclear. CDR1 is SEHNR and CDR2 is FQNEAQ in the germline V gene (reference sequence). There are 14 residues in the CDR3. The chain's CDR3 is CASSLGGSKSIQYF. In nucleotides, the CDR3 is TGTGCCAGCAGCTTAGGTGGATCCAAAAGCATTCAGTACTTC.

This clonotype has a count of ten or more. The V gene is TRBV3-1, the J gene TRBJ1-5; weak D call: TRBD1 (6 bases). CDR1 and CDR2 from the germline V gene are LGHDT and YNNKEL (reference sequence). The CDR3 totals 13 residues. V lost 8 bases, J lost 9 bases, and 17 bases lay in between. The CDR3 here is CASGGAAHGPQHF. CDR3 bases: TGTGCCAGCGGGGGGGCGGCGCATGGGCCCCAGCATTTT.

J is TRBJ2-7 and V is TRBV20-1; 10 nucleotides align to TRBD1. The CDR3 extends over 14 amino acids. The V gene end was trimmed by 5 bases and the J gene end by 9 bases; junction bases not matched to a gene: 13. The germline V gene encodes CDR1 DFQATT and CDR2 SNEGSKA (reference sequence). CDR3 region: CSADPGQGREGQYF. The CDR3 DNA reads as TGCAGTGCTGATCCGGGACAGGGGAGGGAAGGGCAGTACTTC.

Notes on this clonotype: This CDR3 fails to terminate in the conserved phenylalanine or tryptophan, so it likely reflects a read error. The CDR3 is CASSPTGGLQAFL. The CDR3 nucleotides are TGTGCCAGCAGCCCGACAGGGGGCCTTCAAGCTTTCCTT. The rearrangement links TRBV6-1 to TRBJ1-1; 10 positions match TRBD1. Germline V gene data show CDR1 as MNHNS and CDR2 as SASEGT. The CDR3 is 13 residues long. Trimming at V came to 6 bases and at J to 9 bases, leaving 7 bases not matched to a gene.

This clonotype showed up many times. The chain has TRBV20-1 and TRBJ1-2; no reliable D call. The germline CDR1 and CDR2 sequences are DFQATT and SNEGSKA (reference sequence). The CDR3 runs 10 residues. V lost 5 bases and J 5 bases, leaving 6 bases between the germline ends. The CDR3 reads CSAFWYGYTF. The CDR3 coding sequence is TGCAGTGCTTTCTGGTATGGCTACACCTTC.

In this sample, this clonotype turned up many times. The gene calls are TRBV12-3 or TRBV12-4 and TRBJ2-3, with a tentative D call TRBD2 (7 bases). The CDR3 extends over 14 amino acids. Trimming took off 6 bases at V and 5 bases at J, with 15 bases between the two ends. Here the CDR3 DNA reads TGTGCCAGCAGCCACGGGGGGCTGGGAGATACGCAGTATTTT. Translated: CASSHGGLGDTQYF.

This clonotype has at least ten counts. This chain joins TRBV11-2 and TRBJ2-3, with 11 bases identical to TRBD2. Germline CDR1 reads SGHAT; CDR2 reads FQNNGV. The CDR3 covers 17 residues. Germline trimming cut 3 bases from V and 6 bases from J; bases unmatched to any gene: 11. CDR3 sequence reads: CASSLGGSGGALDTQYF. CDR3 nucleotides: TGTGCCAGCAGCTTGGGAGGTAGCGGGGGGGCGTTGGATACGCAGTATTTT. The entire variable domain, with the rest obtained from reference TRBV11-2 and TRBJ2-3, is as follows: EAGVAQSPRYKIIEKRQSVAFWCNPISGHATLYWYQQILGQGPKLLIQFQNNGVVDDSQLPKDRFSAERLKGVDSTLKIQPAKLEDSAVYLCASSLGGSGGALDTQYFGPGTRLTVL.

The chain couples TRBV24-1 to TRBJ2-3, with 7 nucleotides matching TRBD1. The CDR3 length is 14 residues. The V segment lost 4 bases and the J segment 5 bases; nucleotides outside the gene matches: 5. The V gene's germline CDR1 is KGHDR and CDR2 SFDVKD. Written as DNA, the CDR3 is TGTGCCACCAGTGACATACAGGGGAGAGATACGCAGTATTTT. The encoded protein is CATSDIQGRDTQYF.

This rearrangement joins TRBV15 to TRBJ2-7, with TRBD1 matching 7 bases. The germline CDR1 and CDR2 sequences are LNHNV and YYDKDF (reference sequence). V lost 3 bases and J lost 6; bases outside the gene matches: 11. This CDR3 region has 15 residues. DNA for the CDR3: TGTGCCACCAGCAGCCCCGGGACAGTAACCCCCGAGCAGTACTTC. The encoded protein is CATSSPGTVTPEQYF.

In this sample, this clonotype turned up many times. The V gene is TRBV5-6, the J gene TRBJ1-2; D is perhaps TRBD1 (5 bases). Per germline, CDR1 SGHDT and CDR2 YYEEEE. With 4 bases removed from V and 2 bases from J, the gap between germline ends came to 15 bases. This CDR3 is built from 15 residues. The CDR3 DNA follows: TGTGCCAGCAGCCCGTCCGTGACAGCGAACTATGGCTACACCTTC. Its protein product is CASSPSVTANYGYTF.

This clonotype was seen at least ten times. V is TRBV6-1 and J is TRBJ1-5; D is undetermined. CDR1 is MNHNS, CDR2 SASEGT, per germline. The CDR3 covers 16 residues. The germline V and J ends were trimmed by 6 bases and 0 bases, with 15 bases remaining between them. CDR3 DNA sequence: TGTGCCAGCAGCATACCCCGCGGCGGTAGCAATCAGCCCCAGCATTTT. Translated: CASSIPRGGSNQPQHF.

The V call is TRBV2, the J call TRBJ2-5, with a possible D match to TRBD2 (5 bases). CDR3 length: 13 amino acids. Germline CDR1 reads SNHLY; CDR2 reads FYNNEI. Between the trimmed V and J ends, which lost 6 bases and 5 bases, there was a span of 13 bases. The DNA for the CDR3 is TGTGCCAGCAGCGTAGTGGGGAGCGAGACCCAGTACTTC. This sequence encodes CASSVVGSETQYF.

This clonotype was counted at least ten times. V is TRBV9 and J is TRBJ2-1; 10 nucleotides agree with TRBD2. This CDR3 has 17 residues. Germline V gene sequence: CDR1 SGDLS, CDR2 YYNGEE. J lost 2 bases, V lost 4 bases, and 9 bases had no gene match. The CDR3 nucleotides are TGTGCCAGCAGCATTAGGGGTAGCGGGGGGACCTACAATGAGCAGTTCTTC. This codes for CASSIRGSGGTYNEQFF.

This clonotype was counted ten times or more. This chain joins TRBV7-2 and TRBJ2-5, with D possibly being TRBD2 (6 bases). V lost 1 base, J lost 10 bases, and 13 bases lay in between. The V gene's germline CDR1 is SGHTA and CDR2 FQGNSA. The CDR3 totals 13 residues. The CDR3 loop reads CASSLESWGDQYF. CDR3 bases: TGTGCCAGCAGCTTAGAGAGTTGGGGGGACCAGTACTTC. The whole variable domain, remainder taken from reference TRBV7-2 and TRBJ2-5, is GAGVSQSPSNKVTEKGKDVELRCDPISGHTALYWYRQSLGQGLEFLIYFQGNSAPDKSGLPSDRFSAERTGGSVSTLTIQRTQQEDSAVYLCASSLESWGDQYFGPGTRLLVL.

The chain combines TRBV10-3 with TRBJ2-5; 8 nucleotides agree with TRBD1. CDR3 length equals 13 residues. Germline CDR1 ENHRY, CDR2 SYGVKD. J lost 2 bases, V lost 10 bases, and 6 bases had no gene match. The CDR3 bases are TGTGCCAGCAATACAGGGGGGCAAGAGACCCAGTACTTC. Its translation: CASNTGGQETQYF.

J is TRBJ2-1 and V is TRBV19; 8 bases line up with TRBD1. The germline gives CDR1 LNHDA, CDR2 SQIVND (reference sequence). V lost 6 bases to trimming and J lost 8 bases; unmatched junction nucleotides: 9. The CDR3 totals 14 residues. CDR3 region: CASRRTTGAYEQFF. The CDR3, as DNA: TGTGCCAGTAGACGGACGACAGGGGCCTATGAGCAGTTCTTC. The whole variable domain, remainder taken from reference TRBV19 and TRBJ2-1, is DGGITQSPKYLFRKEGQNVTLSCEQNLNHDAMYWYRQDPGQGLRLIYYSQIVNDFQKGDIAEGYSVSREKKESFPLTVTSAQKNPTAFYLCASRRTTGAYEQFFGPGTRLTVL.

This clonotype was recorded at least ten times. J is TRBJ1-1 and V is TRBV2; the D gene is possibly TRBD1 (6 bases). The length of the CDR3 is 13 residues. CDR1 is SNHLY and CDR2 is FYNNEI in the germline V gene. The V end lost 7 bases, the J end lost 4 bases, and 13 bases lay between the germline ends. CDR3 sequence: CASTKGGSTEAFF. As DNA, the CDR3 is TGTGCCAGCACTAAAGGGGGTAGCACTGAAGCTTTCTTT.

To note about this clonotype: A much more abundant neighbour one base away suggests this may be a read error. The rearrangement uses TRBV6-2 or TRBV6-3 and TRBJ2-7; D is unclear. V lost 6 bases, J lost 2 bases, and 14 bases lay in between. The germline V gene encodes CDR1 MNHEY and CDR2 SVGEGT. The CDR3 sequence is 14 residues long. The DNA for the CDR3 is TGTGCCAGCAGCATTCCATCGGAAACCTACGAGCAGTACTTC. Its translation: CASSIPSETYEQYF.

The rearrangement links TRBV7-3 to TRBJ2-2; no clear D. The CDR3 has 12 amino acids. Germline V gives CDR1 SGHTA, CDR2 FQGTGA. V lost 10 bases to trimming and J lost 3 bases, with 9 bases between them. In DNA, the CDR3 is TGTGCCATCAGTGACTACACCGGGGAGCTGTTTTTT. This translates into CAISDYTGELFF.